This TCR beta chain was sequenced for a study of cytomegalovirus exposure and HLA in healthy donors. Study-wide findings and caveats: The authors listed 150 to 200 TCR beta chains as cytomegalovirus-associated.

Though probably carrying unrecorded immune exposures, donors were nominally healthy at sampling. About this clone: The target antigen is unknown.

The V gene's germline CDR1 is MDHEN and CDR2 SYDVKM. J was trimmed by 4 bases and V by 5 bases; bases with no gene match: 10. CDR3 length equals 15 residues. Primers included in the PCR were 60 Vbeta and 13 Jbeta primers. Measured with immunoSEQ multiplex PCR; TCRdb has only the in-frame clones, and not every one. The table has just over 150,000 clones, around 77% seen once. The clonotype comes from a young woman in good health and CMV-seronegative. The V call is TRBV28, the J call TRBJ1-2, with 7 bases fitting TRBD1. Sample: PBMCs. CDR3 protein: CASSASVTGLYGYTF. The CDR3 DNA reads as TGTGCCAGCAGTGCCTCGGTGACAGGGCTCTATGGCTACACCTTC.